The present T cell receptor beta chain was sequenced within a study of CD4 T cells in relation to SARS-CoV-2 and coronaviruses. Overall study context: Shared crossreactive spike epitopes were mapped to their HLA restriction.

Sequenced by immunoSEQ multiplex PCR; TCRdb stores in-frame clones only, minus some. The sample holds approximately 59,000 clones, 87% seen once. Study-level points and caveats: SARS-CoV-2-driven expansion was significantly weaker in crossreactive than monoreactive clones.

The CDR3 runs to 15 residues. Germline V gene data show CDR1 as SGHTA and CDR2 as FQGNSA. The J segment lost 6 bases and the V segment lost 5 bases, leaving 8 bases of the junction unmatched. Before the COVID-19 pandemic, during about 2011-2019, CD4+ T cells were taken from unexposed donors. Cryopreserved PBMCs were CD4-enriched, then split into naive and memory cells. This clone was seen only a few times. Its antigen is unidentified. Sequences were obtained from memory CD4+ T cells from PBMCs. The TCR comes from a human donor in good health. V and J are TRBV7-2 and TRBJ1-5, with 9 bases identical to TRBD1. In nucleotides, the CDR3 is TGTGCCAGCAGCCAGAGGACAGGGGCGGCTCAGCCCCAGCATTTT. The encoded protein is CASSQRTGAAQPQHF.